This T cell receptor beta chain was obtained from a study of blood T cell repertoires in COVID-19. The wider study: Italy, Spain and the United States were the sources of the convalescent and acute COVID-19 samples. T cells, B-cell-depleted T cells, or PBMCs provided the cDNA or gDNA that served as material.

CDR1 and CDR2 from the germline V gene are MGHRA and YSYEKL. This CDR3 has 15 amino acids. V gave up 0 bases and J gave up 7 bases, with 12 bases separating them. In the authors' methods: Nucleated cell counts were estimated from reference gene primer amplification. Clones were sequenced by immunoSEQ multiplex PCR, and TCRdb holds only the in-frame ones, with some missing. The V and J calls and clone size come from that table; D and trimming were worked out from the DNA. The sample carries 240,000 or so clones, 88% recorded once. The sequencing sample was made of peripheral blood. The chain is built from TRBV4-1 and TRBJ1-4, with D perhaps matching TRBD1 (5 bases). This sequence was found in a woman in her 30s with acute or convalescent COVID-19. The CDR3 here is CASSQEGRVGEKLFF. For the CDR3, the DNA is TGCGCCAGCAGCCAAGAGGGCAGGGTCGGTGAAAAACTGTTTTTT.